Below are 27 T cell receptor beta chains sequenced from a single sample in a study of metastatic and nonmetastatic thyroid tumors. TCRdb recomputed clones from the PCR reads via MiXCR. The profile shows tens of thousands of clones, about 16% of them singletons. There were no patients who had received any treatment before thyroid surgery. Sequencing used blood. These receptors originate from a female donor with papillary thyroid cancer or a benign thyroid nodule (not recorded which). Some clones in this sample may be carry-over from other donors' samples.

This clone was recorded at least ten times. The rearrangement joins TRBV6-2 or TRBV6-3 to TRBJ2-7; TRBD1 agrees at 10 bases. The CDR3 is made up of 14 amino acids. Germline-derived CDR1 and CDR2 are MNHEY and SVGEGT. V was pared by 6 bases and J by 5 bases, with 7 bases of the junction left unmatched. CDR3 nucleotides: TGTGCCAGCAGATCCGGGACAGGGGAGGACGAGCAGTACTTC. It is translated as CASRSGTGEDEQYF.

About this clone itself: Distinct nucleotide sequences in the sample also encode this CDR3. The chain employs TRBV20-1 and TRBJ1-5, with 8 bases aligning to TRBD1. J was trimmed by 1 base and V by 5 bases; bases with no gene match: 10. This CDR3 comprises 16 residues. Germline CDR1 reads DFQATT; CDR2 reads SNEGSKA (reference sequence). CDR3 amino acids: CSAAPRQGNSNQPQHF. The CDR3 DNA follows: TGCAGTGCTGCTCCCCGACAGGGGAACAGCAATCAGCCCCAGCATTTT.

There are many counts of this clone. This chain joins TRBV19 and TRBJ2-3, with 9 bases aligning to TRBD1. V shed 7 bases and J 5 bases; nucleotides not matched to a gene: 4. The CDR3 covers 13 residues. Germline CDR1 LNHDA, CDR2 SQIVND (reference sequence). CDR3 in DNA: TGTGCCAGTAAGGACAGGGGTAGAGATACGCAGTATTTT. Amino acids: CASKDRGRDTQYF.

This clone was found many times. V usage is TRBV28 and J usage is TRBJ2-7, with D perhaps TRBD1 (6 bases). The CDR3 totals 16 residues. Germline V CDR1 and CDR2: MDHEN, SYDVKM. The ends were cut back, 6 bases at V and 3 bases at J, with 21 bases in the middle. For the CDR3, the DNA is TGTGCCAGCAGCAAGCCCGACTCGGGACATTTCTACGAGCAGTACTTC. Protein sequence: CASSKPDSGHFYEQYF. Filled out from reference TRBV28 and TRBJ2-7, the complete variable domain reads DVKVTQSSRYLVKRTGEKVFLECVQDMDHENMFWYRQDPGLGLRLIYFSYDVKMKEKGDIPEGYSVSREKKERFSLILESASTNQTSMYLCASSKPDSGHFYEQYFGPGTRLTVT.

The table lists this clone with many counts. Written as DNA, the CDR3 is TGTGCCAGCAGTGCATCCTACGAGCAGTACTTC. Translating gives CASSASYEQYF. This sequence joins TRBV2 and TRBJ2-7; no clear D gene. Trimming pared 4 bases from V and 1 base from J, leaving 2 bases between. This CDR3 region has 11 residues. Germline V gives CDR1 SNHLY, CDR2 FYNNEI.

This clone was detected ten times or more. The chain links TRBV11-2 to TRBJ2-7; 8 bases map to TRBD1. The germline V gene has CDR1 SGHAT and CDR2 FQNNGV. The CDR3 contains 17 residues. V shed 3 bases, J shed 0 bases, and the junction held 10 bases outside the gene matches. The CDR3 DNA follows: TGTGCCAGCAGCTTTGGGCAGGGGGCGAGGAGCTCCTACGAGCAGTACTTC. Encoded protein: CASSFGQGARSSYEQYF. Full variable domain (rest looked up from reference TRBV11-2 and TRBJ2-7): EAGVAQSPRYKIIEKRQSVAFWCNPISGHATLYWYQQILGQGPKLLIQFQNNGVVDDSQLPKDRFSAERLKGVDSTLKIQPAKLEDSAVYLCASSFGQGARSSYEQYFGPGTRLTVT.

A few counts support this clone. V and J are TRBV11-2 and TRBJ1-2; tentatively, D is TRBD1 (6 bases). Trimming pared 1 base from V and 4 bases from J, leaving 16 bases between. Germline V CDR1 and CDR2: SGHAT, FQNNGV. This CDR3 spans 16 amino acids. The CDR3 DNA sequence: TGTGCCAGCAGCTTAGGAGACAGGCGATCCACCTATGGCTACACCTTC. Translating it yields CASSLGDRRSTYGYTF.

This clone was seen repeatedly, ten times or more. The CDR3 sequence is CSARVRGFNEKLFF. The CDR3 coding sequence is TGCAGTGCTAGAGTACGGGGGTTCAATGAAAAACTGTTTTTT. The V and J genes are TRBV20-1 and TRBJ1-4, with D possibly TRBD1 on 5 matching bases. This CDR3 has 14 residues. V lost 1 base and J lost 5, with 11 bases in between. Germline CDR1 is DFQATT and CDR2 is SNEGSKA (reference sequence).

The rearrangement links TRBV5-1 to TRBJ2-7; D may be TRBD2 (5 bases). CDR1 and CDR2 (germline): SGHRS, YFSETQ. The ends were cut back, 0 bases at V and 0 bases at J, with 10 bases in the middle. The CDR3 extends over 15 amino acids. DNA for the CDR3: TGCGCCAGCAGCTTGGAAGCGGATTCCTCCTACGAGCAGTACTTC. Residues: CASSLEADSSYEQYF.

This clone is medium-sized within its sample. The chain links TRBV10-3 to TRBJ2-3, with D perhaps TRBD2 (6 bases). This CDR3 has 11 amino acids. Germline loops: CDR1 ENHRY, CDR2 SYGVKD. CDR3 sequence (DNA): TGTGCAAGCGGGAGCACAGATACGCAGTATTTT. Its translation: CASGSTDTQYF.

This clone came up many times. The chain carries TRBV12-3 or TRBV12-4 and TRBJ2-5; D remains ambiguous. Trimming removed 1 base at V and 5 bases at J, with 2 bases between. This CDR3 has 11 amino acids. CDR3 sequence (DNA): TGTGCCAGCAGTTTAGGGGAGACCCAGTACTTC. This translates into CASSLGETQYF.

A few counts support this clone. This sequence joins TRBV6-6 and TRBJ1-1; 7 nucleotides align to TRBD1. CDR1 is MNHNY and CDR2 is SVGAGI in the germline V gene (reference sequence). V lost 2 bases, J lost 4 bases, and 13 bases stayed unmatched. CDR3 size: 17 residues. CDR3 loop: CASSYGRQGSRGTEAFF. The CDR3 coding sequence is TGTGCCAGCAGTTACGGGAGACAGGGTTCGAGGGGCACTGAAGCTTTCTTT.

In this sample, this clone turned up a few times. V gene TRBV6-1 combines with J gene TRBJ1-2; TRBD1 aligns across 11 bases. The trim removed 6 bases at V and 7 bases at J, leaving 7 bases unmatched. CDR1 and CDR2 from the germline V gene are MNHNS and SASEGT. The CDR3 extends over 14 amino acids. CDR3 in DNA: TGTGCCAGCAGCCGAGGACAGGGGGCGCGTGGCTACACCTTC. It specifies CASSRGQGARGYTF.

The chain carries TRBV11-2 and TRBJ2-7; possibly TRBD1 or TRBD2 for D (5 bases each). The CDR3 has 15 amino acids. The germline gives CDR1 SGHAT, CDR2 FQNNGV. V lost 1 base, J lost 9 bases, and 19 bases lay in between. CDR3 in amino acids: CASSLAPGPSVAQYF. CDR3 bases: TGTGCCAGCAGCTTAGCTCCGGGACCCAGTGTCGCGCAGTACTTC.

This clone was counted at least ten times. The chain combines TRBV5-1 with TRBJ2-3; 11 bases fit TRBD2. The CDR3 spans 18 residues. J was trimmed by 0 bases and V by 2 bases; bases with no gene match: 8. Germline-derived CDR1 and CDR2 are SGHRS and YFSETQ. CDR3 loop: CASSFPSGGRTSTDTQYF. The DNA for the CDR3 is TGCGCCAGCAGCTTCCCTAGCGGGGGGCGAACTAGCACAGATACGCAGTATTTT.

This chain links TRBV6-5 with TRBJ2-6; 7 bases fit TRBD1. From germline, CDR1 is MNHEY and CDR2 SVGAGI. The ends lost 5 bases at V and 0 bases at J; junction bases unmatched: 10. The CDR3 covers 18 residues. The CDR3 here is CASSPGTGAYSGANVLTF. DNA for the CDR3: TGTGCCAGCAGTCCTGGTACAGGGGCCTACTCTGGGGCCAACGTCCTGACTTTC.

This clone came up many times. The rearrangement joins TRBV27 to TRBJ2-1; unclear D gene. The CDR3 sequence is 15 residues long. V was clipped by 2 bases and J by 6 bases, with 14 bases between them. Germline V gene lookup returns CDR1 MNHEY and CDR2 SMNVEV (reference sequence). The CDR3 coding sequence is TGTGCCAGCAGTTTAGGTAGGGTGCTCAGCAATGAGCAGTTCTTC. Translation: CASSLGRVLSNEQFF.

With respect to this clone: Compared with germline, one end of the junction differs, possibly owing to a read error. The chain recombines TRBV6-5 with TRBJ1-5, with a weak D call TRBD1 (5 bases). The germline gives CDR1 MNHEY, CDR2 SVGAGI. The CDR3 spans 14 residues. CDR3 DNA sequence: TGTGTCAGCAGTTACGGGGACCCTGAGGCGCCACAGCATTTT. Its protein product is CVSSYGDPEAPQHF.

At least ten counts were recorded for this clone. V and J are TRBV19 and TRBJ1-2; D is unclear. The CDR3 runs to 14 residues. Trimming took off 1 base at V and 3 bases at J, with 9 bases between the two ends. Germline lookup yields CDR1 LNHDA and CDR2 SQIVND (reference sequence). The CDR3 bases are TGTGCCAGTAGTATAGTAAACGAAGACTATGGCTACACCTTC. This sequence encodes CASSIVNEDYGYTF.

V and J are TRBV19 and TRBJ2-1; 7 positions match TRBD2. This CDR3 has 14 residues. V was clipped by 5 bases and J by 3 bases; unmatched bases: 4. The germline V gene has CDR1 LNHDA and CDR2 SQIVND (reference sequence). DNA of the CDR3: TGTGCCAGTAGTTCTTGGACTAGCTACAATGAGCAGTTCTTC. It translates to CASSSWTSYNEQFF.

This clone was counted many times. This chain links TRBV12-3 or TRBV12-4 with TRBJ2-1, with 7 bases that match TRBD1. The V gene end was trimmed by 3 bases and the J gene end by 6 bases; junction bases not matched to a gene: 8. The CDR3 loop spans 15 amino acids. The CDR3 loop is CASSLGRGTSNEQFF. Written as DNA, the CDR3 is TGTGCCAGCAGTTTGGGCAGGGGGACCTCCAATGAGCAGTTCTTC.

The table lists this clone with many counts. The chain couples TRBV7-6 to TRBJ2-5, with 12 bases identical to TRBD2. Losses at the gene ends were 4 bases for V and 5 bases for J; bases not matched to a gene: 11. The CDR3 contains 17 residues. Germline CDR1 and CDR2: SGHVS and FNYEAQ. The CDR3 sequence is CASSSILAGGRTETQYF. The CDR3 DNA follows: TGTGCCAGCAGCTCAATACTAGCGGGAGGCCGAACGGAGACCCAGTACTTC.

This clone has ten or more counts. Since a much larger clone is just one base distant, this may be a read error. Other nucleotide sequences from this sample produce the same CDR3. The V call is TRBV27, the J call TRBJ1-5; no clear D gene. Germline V gene sequence: CDR1 MNHEY, CDR2 SMNVEV (reference sequence). CDR3 length equals 14 residues. CDR3 DNA: TGCGCCAGCAGTTTATCGAGCTTTAATCAGCCCCAGCATTTT. It codes for CASSLSSFNQPQHF.

This clone was counted between two and nine times. This sequence joins TRBV25-1 and TRBJ2-2; 10 nucleotides agree with TRBD1. Germline trimming cut 4 bases from V and 5 bases from J; bases unmatched to any gene: 4. The CDR3 consists of 15 residues. Per germline, CDR1 MGHDK and CDR2 SYGVNS. CDR3 DNA sequence: TGTGCCAGCAGTGGAGGACAGGGGGGGACCGGGGAGCTGTTTTTT. Translation: CASSGGQGGTGELFF.

This clone was found many times. It may be a read error: a sequence one base away is much more abundant. Since the CDR3 does not end with the conserved phenylalanine or tryptophan, this likely comes from a read error. The chain couples TRBV6-5 to TRBJ1-1; a weak D match, TRBD1 (5 bases). The CDR3 covers 14 residues. Germline CDR1 and CDR2: MNHEY and SVGAGI. The ends were cut back, 0 bases at V and 5 bases at J, with 10 bases in the middle. The CDR3 reads CASSYSQGPTEAFL. Here the CDR3 DNA reads TGTGCCAGCAGTTACTCGCAGGGCCCAACTGAAGCTTTCCTT.

This clone was seen more than once but under ten times. This may be a read error, as it is one base from a much larger clone. The rearrangement joins TRBV5-1 to TRBJ1-4; TRBD1 matches at 7 bases. V shed 7 bases and J 7 bases; nucleotides not matched to a gene: 10. Germline loops: CDR1 SGHRS, CDR2 YFSETQ. The CDR3 runs to 14 residues. The CDR3 sequence is CASGPQGPPEKLFF. As DNA, the CDR3 is TGCGCCAGCGGCCCACAGGGGCCCCCTGAAAAACTGTTTTTT.

This clone is medium-sized in the sample. The chain recombines TRBV6-1 with TRBJ2-7; D gene uncertain. The V and J ends lost 6 bases and 4 bases respectively, with 16 bases between them. Germline lookup yields CDR1 MNHNS and CDR2 SASEGT. This CDR3 has 14 residues. Here the CDR3 reads CASRLTAGRYEQYF. The DNA of the CDR3 is TGTGCCAGCAGGTTAACTGCCGGGCGATACGAGCAGTACTTC.